This entry lists 18 T cell receptor beta chains sequenced from one sample in a study of Graves' ophthalmopathy and Graves' hyperthyroidism (dated by TCRdb to 2016 to 2018). Sequenced on an Illumina HiSeq 2000. TCR beta CDR3 regions were amplified from RNA transcripts for repertoire sequencing. The first round was an RT-PCR using HTBI primers with the Qiagen OneStep RT-PCR kit, and this first round was followed by a second-round multiplex PCR, then size selection and purification. TCRdb ran its own pipeline on the public reads, namely fastp trimming at Q25 and MiXCR clone calling, and kept in-frame beta chains. Each entry merges the rows of one CDR3 protein and shows their most common DNA and genes. The sample table contains fewer than 650,000 distinct CDR3 sequences; only one count was recorded for about a fifth of them. The ten largest clones add up to more than 5.5% of the sample. The sequenced sample was peripheral blood. These receptors all come from a woman aged 18-35 years with stable Graves' hyperthyroidism. Some clones in this sample may be carry-over from other donors' samples. Donor details come from another sample of the same person, matched by shared clones.

This clonotype has a count of ten or more. The chain couples TRBV6-2 or TRBV6-3 to TRBJ1-2, with D perhaps TRBD1 (5 bases). The CDR3 sequence is 12 residues long. V dropped 1 base and J dropped 10 bases, with 10 bases sitting between them. Germline loops: CDR1 MNHEY, CDR2 SVGEGT. The CDR3 DNA reads as TGTGCCAGCAGTTACTACAGGTTGTACTACACCTTC. Its translation: CASSYYRLYYTF.

This clonotype appeared many times. V usage is TRBV9 and J usage is TRBJ1-5; D ambiguous. Germline CDR1 SGDLS, CDR2 YYNGEE. The CDR3 contains 14 residues. Trimming stripped 4 bases from V and 3 bases from J, with 11 bases between. As DNA, the CDR3 is TGTGCCAGCAGCCCCCACCGGGCCAATCAGCCCCAGCATTTT. Protein: CASSPHRANQPQHF. The full variable domain, rest sourced from reference TRBV9 and TRBJ1-5, is DSGVTQTPKHLITATGQRVTLRCSPRSGDLSVYWYQQSLDQGLQFLIQYYNGEERAKGNILERFSAQQFPDLHSELNLSSLELGDSALYFCASSPHRANQPQHFGDGTRLSIL.

This clonotype was counted many times. The V gene is TRBV6-1, the J gene TRBJ2-6, with D perhaps matching TRBD1 (6 bases). This CDR3 spans 15 amino acids. CDR1 MNHNS and CDR2 SASEGT come from the germline V gene. V was clipped by 9 bases and J by 0 bases, with 12 bases between them. The CDR3 DNA follows: TGTGCCAGTAGACAGGTTAGCTCTGGGGCCAACGTCCTGACTTTC. Its translation is CASRQVSSGANVLTF.

This clonotype was recorded many times. This chain links TRBV12-3 or TRBV12-4 with TRBJ2-5; D may be TRBD2 (6 bases). The V end lost 6 bases, the J end lost 5 bases, and 16 bases lay between the germline ends. The CDR3 length is 14 residues. The CDR3 sequence: CASSSSGGAETQYF. CDR3 DNA sequence: TGTGCCAGCAGCTCTTCCGGCGGGGCTGAGACCCAGTACTTC.

A few counts support this clonotype. The chain uses TRBV18 and TRBJ2-7; 7 bases are shared with TRBD1. The ends lost 3 bases at V and 0 bases at J; junction bases unmatched: 11. This CDR3 region has 17 residues. Germline-derived CDR1 and CDR2 are KGHSH and LQKENI. CDR3 bases: TGTGCCAGCTCACCTCCCGGGACAGCAGCCAGCTCCTACGAGCAGTACTTC. This codes for CASSPPGTAASSYEQYF.

This clonotype was detected ten times or more. The rearrangement links TRBV6-1 to TRBJ2-7; 8 positions match TRBD1. The J segment lost 3 bases and the V segment lost 10 bases, leaving 11 bases of the junction unmatched. CDR1 and CDR2 (germline): MNHNS, SASEGT. The CDR3 is 14 residues long. The chain's CDR3 is CATKDRDSFYEQYF. The CDR3 region has the DNA TGTGCCACCAAGGACAGGGATTCTTTCTACGAGCAGTACTTC.

This clonotype was counted at least ten times. The J gene is TRBJ1-1, the V gene TRBV19; the match to TRBD1 covers 8 bases. The length of the CDR3 is 17 residues. With V trimmed by 2 bases and J by 4 bases, 12 bases remained unmatched. Per germline, CDR1 LNHDA and CDR2 SQIVND (reference sequence). The CDR3 reads CASSIPRTGWSGTEAFF. CDR3 coding DNA: TGTGCCAGTAGTATACCACGGACAGGGTGGAGTGGCACTGAAGCTTTCTTT.

On this clonotype itself: A much larger clonotype is one base distant, so this may be a read error. The chain has TRBV20-1 and TRBJ2-7; 8 positions match TRBD1. V lost 6 bases, J lost 5 bases, and 9 bases stayed unmatched. CDR3 length equals 13 residues. Germline-derived CDR1 and CDR2 are DFQATT and SNEGSKA (reference sequence). CDR3 bases: TGCAGTGCCCAGACAGGGGACATAGACGAGCAGTACTTC. Its translation is CSAQTGDIDEQYF.

This clonotype has a count of ten or more. The chain combines TRBV7-2 with TRBJ2-7, with 10 positions matching TRBD1. V shed 5 bases and J 3 bases; nucleotides not matched to a gene: 7. The CDR3 sequence is 15 residues long. The germline gives CDR1 SGHTA, CDR2 FQGNSA. The CDR3 protein is CASSPTDRGHYEQYF. The CDR3 DNA sequence: TGTGCCAGCAGCCCTACCGACAGGGGGCACTACGAGCAGTACTTC.

Regarding this clonotype: This likely comes from a read error, as the CDR3 has no conserved phenylalanine or tryptophan at its end. For the CDR3, the DNA is TGTGCCTGGAAGCGCGCAGGGGTCCAGTGGGGCTATGGCTACACCGTC. It specifies CAWKRAGVQWGYGYTV. The J gene is TRBJ1-2, the V gene TRBV30; D is possibly TRBD1 (6 bases). With 4 bases removed from V and 4 bases from J, the gap between germline ends came to 22 bases. The CDR3 sequence is 16 residues long. Germline-derived CDR1 and CDR2 are GTSNPN and SVGIG (reference sequence).

The rearrangement links TRBV5-1 to TRBJ1-1, with a possible D match to TRBD1 (6 bases). There are 15 residues in the CDR3. Germline CDR1 is SGHRS and CDR2 is YFSETQ. Trimming pared 0 bases from V and 3 bases from J, leaving 12 bases between. The CDR3 spells CASSLESPGDTEAFF. The DNA for the CDR3 is TGCGCCAGCAGCTTGGAGAGCCCAGGGGACACTGAAGCTTTCTTT.

This clonotype showed up many times. The chain recombines TRBV5-1 with TRBJ2-2, with 7 nucleotides matching TRBD1. The J segment lost 0 bases and the V segment lost 9 bases, leaving 17 bases of the junction unmatched. CDR1 is SGHRS and CDR2 is YFSETQ in the germline V gene. The CDR3 sequence is 18 residues long. The CDR3 is CATSFHYRTGANTGELFF. CDR3 nucleotide sequence: TGCGCCACCTCCTTTCACTACCGGACAGGCGCGAACACCGGGGAGCTGTTTTTT.

This clonotype was counted at least ten times. The chain uses TRBV7-2 and TRBJ2-5; D is perhaps TRBD2 (5 bases). Germline V gene data show CDR1 as SGHTA and CDR2 as FQGNSA. V lost 6 bases to trimming and J lost 5 bases, with 13 bases between them. The CDR3 has 13 amino acids. In nucleotides, the CDR3 is TGTGCCAGCAGATACGGACTGACGGAGACCCAGTACTTC. The encoded protein is CASRYGLTETQYF. The full variable domain, completed using reference TRBV7-2 and TRBJ2-5, is GAGVSQSPSNKVTEKGKDVELRCDPISGHTALYWYRQSLGQGLEFLIYFQGNSAPDKSGLPSDRFSAERTGGSVSTLTIQRTQQEDSAVYLCASRYGLTETQYFGPGTRLLVL.

This chain links TRBV5-1 with TRBJ2-7, with D possibly TRBD2 on 5 matching bases. This CDR3 contains 15 residues. The germline V gene encodes CDR1 SGHRS and CDR2 YFSETQ. V was trimmed by 4 bases and J by 1 base, leaving 15 bases between them. CDR3 DNA sequence: TGCGCCAGCAGCCAGGCCCCGGGATCGTCCTACGAGCAGTACTTC. It specifies CASSQAPGSSYEQYF.

The table lists this clonotype with a few counts. The V and J genes are TRBV12-3 or TRBV12-4 and TRBJ1-5, with TRBD1 as a possible D gene (6 bases). The CDR3 spans 16 residues. The V and J ends lost 3 bases and 3 bases respectively, with 15 bases between them. The CDR3 reads CASSFRNRDINQPQHF. The DNA of the CDR3 is TGTGCCAGCAGTTTCCGGAACCGGGACATCAATCAGCCCCAGCATTTT.

The table lists this clonotype with many counts. The rearrangement joins TRBV12-3 or TRBV12-4 to TRBJ1-2, with 8 bases that match TRBD1. V dropped 6 bases and J dropped 4; count of bases not matched to a gene: 4. The CDR3 is 13 residues long. Here the CDR3 reads CASRPDRGYGYTF. The CDR3 DNA sequence: TGTGCCAGCAGACCAGACAGGGGCTATGGCTACACCTTC.

As for this clonotype: Relative to the germline gene, one junction end is altered; a read error may explain this. J is TRBJ2-7 and V is TRBV19, with TRBD2 matching 8 bases. CDR1 and CDR2 (germline): LNHDA, SQIVND (reference sequence). This CDR3 is built from 15 residues. The CDR3 loop is CASTIAVAGFYEQYF. CDR3 coding DNA: TGTGCCAGTACTATAGCGGTAGCGGGGTTCTACGAGCAGTACTTC.

This clonotype was counted at least ten times. The chain combines TRBV6-5 with TRBJ2-7, with TRBD1 matching 7 bases. V dropped 0 bases and J dropped 2; count of bases not matched to a gene: 4. This CDR3 has 15 amino acids. CDR1 is MNHEY, CDR2 SVGAGI, per germline. This CDR3 reads CASSYSGQDAYEQYF. In nucleotides, the CDR3 is TGTGCCAGCAGTTACTCCGGACAGGACGCCTACGAGCAGTACTTC.